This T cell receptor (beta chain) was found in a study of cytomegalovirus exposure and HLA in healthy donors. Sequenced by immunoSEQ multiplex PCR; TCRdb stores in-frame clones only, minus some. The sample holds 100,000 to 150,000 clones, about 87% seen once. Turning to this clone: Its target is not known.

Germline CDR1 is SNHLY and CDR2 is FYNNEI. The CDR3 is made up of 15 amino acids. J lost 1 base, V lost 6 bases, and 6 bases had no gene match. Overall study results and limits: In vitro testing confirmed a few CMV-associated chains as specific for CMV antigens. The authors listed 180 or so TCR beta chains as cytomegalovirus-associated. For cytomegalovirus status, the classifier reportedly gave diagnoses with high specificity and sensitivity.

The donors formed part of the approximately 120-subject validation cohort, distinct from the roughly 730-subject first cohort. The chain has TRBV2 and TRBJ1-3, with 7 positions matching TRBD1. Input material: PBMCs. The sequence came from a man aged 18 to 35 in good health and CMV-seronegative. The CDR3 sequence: CASRTQGLSGNTIYF. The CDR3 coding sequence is TGTGCCAGCAGAACACAGGGGTTGTCTGGAAACACCATATATTTT.